This record concerns one T cell receptor (beta chain) sequence. Its matching antigen is unknown. These data belong to a study of blood T cells in healthy people across ages. Healthy Caucasian individuals from Russia aged about 6 to 90 were enrolled as donors. Findings and limits, study-wide: No conclusive comparison of naive versus antigen-experienced cells was possible with unsorted PBMCs. TCR beta diversity was tightly associated with the proportion of naive T cells.

The ends were cut back, 6 bases at V and 3 bases at J, with 10 bases in the middle. Germline loops: CDR1 SNHLY, CDR2 FYNNEI. This CDR3 spans 13 amino acids. Then a second PCR, running roughly 7 to 12 cycles, was carried out with a sample-barcoded 5' primer and a J-beta primer mix. The template-switch adaptor, which had 12 random nucleotides, put a tag on each cDNA molecule. TCRdb re-called the 5' RACE reads through MiXCR, storing one row per CDR3 protein. The data contain about 1,000,000 distinct CDR3 sequences, around 45% of them singletons. The receptor comes from a woman aged 55-75 years in good health. Sequencing was carried out using blood. The chain employs TRBV2 and TRBJ2-3; D gene uncertain. Here the CDR3 DNA reads TGTGCCAGCAGAAACGACCGGACAGATACGCAGTATTTT. The encoded protein is CASRNDRTDTQYF.